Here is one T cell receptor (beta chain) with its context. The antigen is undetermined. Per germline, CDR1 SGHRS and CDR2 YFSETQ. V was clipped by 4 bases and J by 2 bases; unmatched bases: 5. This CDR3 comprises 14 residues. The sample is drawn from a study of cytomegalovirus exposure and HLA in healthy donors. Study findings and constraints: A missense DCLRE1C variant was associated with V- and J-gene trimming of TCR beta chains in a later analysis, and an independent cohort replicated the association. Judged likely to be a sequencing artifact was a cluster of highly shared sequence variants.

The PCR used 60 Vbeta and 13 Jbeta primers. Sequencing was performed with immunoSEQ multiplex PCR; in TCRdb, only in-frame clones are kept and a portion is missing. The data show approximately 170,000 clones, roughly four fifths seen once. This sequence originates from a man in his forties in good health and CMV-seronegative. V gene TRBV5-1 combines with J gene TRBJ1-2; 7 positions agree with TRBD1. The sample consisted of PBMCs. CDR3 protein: CASSRDSRNYGYTF. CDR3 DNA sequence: TGCGCCAGCAGCCGGGACAGTCGGAACTATGGCTACACCTTC. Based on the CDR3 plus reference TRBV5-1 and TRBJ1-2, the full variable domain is KAGVTQTPRYLIKTRGQQVTLSCSPISGHRSVSWYQQTPGQGLQFLFEYFSETQRNKGNFPGRFSGRQFSNSRSEMNVSTLELGDSALYLCASSRDSRNYGYTFGSGTRLTVV.